The entry below describes one TCR beta chain. One end of the junction does not line up with germline, which may come from a read error. These data originate in a study of blood T cells in healthy people across ages. Every donor provided 9.5 to 10 milliliters of peripheral blood. The authors ran a second PCR of roughly 6 to 12 cycles using a sample-barcoded 5' primer and a J-beta primer mix. One entry per CDR3 protein, called by TCRdb with MiXCR from the 5' RACE reads. This table has around 600,000 distinct CDR3 sequences, less than 60% appearing once. The sample was blood. This TCR came from a man older than 75 in good health.

The chain's CDR3 is CASSLRPRDRGPCERYF. DNA for the CDR3: TGTGCCAGCAGCTTACGCCCCCGCGACAGGGGACCTTGCGAGCGGTACTTC. The gene calls are TRBV7-9 and TRBJ2-7; TRBD1 matches 8 bases. Per germline, CDR1 SEHNR and CDR2 FQNEAQ (reference sequence). The CDR3 totals 17 residues.